This T cell receptor (beta chain) is from a study of beta chain features in type 1 diabetes (dated by TCRdb to about 2018). Some background on the complete study: Mean age, gender distribution, total cell number and subset yield did not differ between patients and healthy donors. Across all samples, 107,917,701 sorted cells were examined, and cell number per subset correlated strongly with RNA yield. Regulatory and stem cell-like memory subsets were isolated from only 8 patients and roughly 8 healthy donors, whereas naive and central memory subsets came from all 28 donors. In the study, TCRB repertoires of sorted circulating CD4+ T cell subsets from recently diagnosed type 1 diabetes patients were compared with those of matched healthy donors. General study outcomes and caveats: PCR may preferentially amplify shorter templates, but because patient and control samples were amplified and corrected together, any resulting skew would affect both groups equally. A moderate but significant shortening of TCRB CDR3 length was observed in type 1 diabetes patients in all four CD4+ subsets. Fewer insertions and more nucleotide deletions at VDJ recombination sites were observed in patients with type 1 diabetes, implying thymic rearrangement abnormalities. Because cDNA was sequenced instead of genomic DNA, activated cells with high expression could be over-represented, although the groups did not differ in activation or CD3 levels. Naive, central memory and regulatory TCRB repertoires appeared to be more alike among patients than among healthy donors. HLA sub-analyses involved small numbers of individuals, so any influence of HLA type on TCRB rearrangement remained unresolved.

The entire isolated RNA was reverse transcribed using the High Capacity cDNA Reverse Transcription Kit, and thus expressed TCRB transcripts were sequenced. Deep immunoSEQ sequencing was applied to naive, central memory and regulatory T cell samples, giving an average of around 4 million total reads per sample. Sorted cells were lysed in RLT buffer and RNA was extracted with DNase-treated RNeasy Micro or Mini kits, depending on cell number. Each cell subset was processed separately to prevent cross-contamination, with patient and healthy donor samples processed together. Using the immunoSEQ multiplex PCR, TCRB sequences were amplified from cDNA into 87-bp fragments spanning the CDR3 region. Sequencing of the amplicons was performed on the Illumina HiSeq platform. In the source study's methods: Synthetic template baselines were used to correct PCR bias computationally, reads within Hamming distance 2 were collapsed, and singletons that could not be merged were discarded. By aligning reads against IMGT, V, D and J genes, CDR3 length, and insertions or deletions at six rearrangement sites were assigned. Within each subset, clonotype counts were normalized to sorted cell number, after which true diversity and Gini coefficients were computed with the tcR R package. The overlap coefficient, calculated on TCRB nucleotide sequences, was used to measure repertoire sharing. Out-of-frame TCRB sequences from naive cells were analyzed as a proxy for the pre-selection repertoire. TCRdb holds this immuneACCESS table with in-frame rearrangements only. Some clones are missing; in checked studies, unresolved V genes explain under half, and the rest has no known cause. From that table come the V and J calls and clone size; the DNA was used to work out D and trimming. The sample table lists around 400,000 clones, about 12% of them with a count of one. More than 0.015% of the sample is in the top ten clones.

From each donor, a single peripheral blood sample of 95 to 150 mL on average was drawn into heparinised tubes. A BD FACSAria II and a panel including CD45RO, CCR7, CD25, CD127, CD95 and CD27 were used to sort naive, central memory, regulatory and stem cell-like memory CD4+ T cells. Every sorted population had a purity above 95%. PBMCs were separated immediately by Lymphoprep density gradient centrifugation and were stained directly, without being cultured. So that batch effects would be minimized, each experiment stained and sorted samples in pairs, pairing one healthy donor with one patient. Concerning this clone: The target of this receptor is not known. The record has no base qualities; no much larger clone is one base away. The sample has other DNA sequences that encode this CDR3 too.

CDR1 GTSNPN and CDR2 SVGIG are derived from the germline V gene (reference sequence). The CDR3 starts with the cysteine, ends with the phenylalanine, and has 14 residues. Only the CDR3 portion is preserved as DNA: 42 bases, with reading frame beginning at the first base. Trimming takes 0 bases from V and 2 bases from J, and the germline ends sit 8 bases apart. The receptor's source is a man aged 18 to 35 in good health. Recombination connected TRBV30 to TRBJ1-5, with a weak D call of TRBD1 (5 bases match). Sequencing was done on a sample of naive CD4+ T cells from blood. According to the study, the label for this sample's cell subset or site signals: true naive CD4+ T cells. The CDR3 in this case is CAWSVLQGNQPQHF. The DNA is as follows: TGTGCCTGGAGTGTATTACAGGGCAATCAGCCCCAGCATTTT.